This note documents a single T cell receptor (beta chain) sequence. The antigen is unknown. This sample is part of a study of T-cell reconstitution after alpha-beta-depleted transplantation in children. The TCRbeta library was prepared with unique molecular identifiers. From the PCR reads, TCRdb called clonotypes with MiXCR, one entry per CDR3 protein. The sample holds about 980,000 distinct CDR3 sequences, 25% to 30% seen once. CDR3 length: 16 amino acids. Study results and caveats: Newly produced T cells mostly accounted for T-cell counts and diversity one year post-transplant. Alpha-beta T cells present about two months after transplant were reported to originate from several hundred expanded graft clones.

This receptor was obtained from a boy in the first two years of life who had a stem cell transplant for SCID, so the T cells may come from the graft donor. This material consisted of PBMCs, mostly from graft donor cells, taken 360 days after TCRalphabeta/CD19-depleted stem cell transplant. The V gene is TRBV21-1, the J gene TRBJ1-5; the D call TRBD1 from the table was never checked on the DNA. TRBV21-1 is classified as a pseudogene. The CDR3 nucleotides read TGTGCCAGCAGCTTTGACAAGGGGTCGGGCAATCAGCCCCAGCATTTT. It encodes CASSFDKGSGNQPQHF.